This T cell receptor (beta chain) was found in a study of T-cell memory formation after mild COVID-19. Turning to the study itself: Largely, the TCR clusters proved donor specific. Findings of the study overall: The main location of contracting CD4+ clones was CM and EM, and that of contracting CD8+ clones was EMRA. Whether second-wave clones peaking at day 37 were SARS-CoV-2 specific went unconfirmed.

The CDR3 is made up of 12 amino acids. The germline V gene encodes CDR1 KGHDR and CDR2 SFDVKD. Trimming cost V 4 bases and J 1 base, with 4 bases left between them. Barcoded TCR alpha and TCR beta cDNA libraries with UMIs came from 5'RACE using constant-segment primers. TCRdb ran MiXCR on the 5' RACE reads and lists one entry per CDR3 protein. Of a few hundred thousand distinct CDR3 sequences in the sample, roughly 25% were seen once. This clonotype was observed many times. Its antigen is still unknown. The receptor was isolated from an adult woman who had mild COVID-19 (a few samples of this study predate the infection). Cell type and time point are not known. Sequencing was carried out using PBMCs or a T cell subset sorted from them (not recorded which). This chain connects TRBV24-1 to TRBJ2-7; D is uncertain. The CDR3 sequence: CATSDSSYEQYF. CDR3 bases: TGTGCCACCAGTGACAGTTCCTACGAGCAGTACTTC.